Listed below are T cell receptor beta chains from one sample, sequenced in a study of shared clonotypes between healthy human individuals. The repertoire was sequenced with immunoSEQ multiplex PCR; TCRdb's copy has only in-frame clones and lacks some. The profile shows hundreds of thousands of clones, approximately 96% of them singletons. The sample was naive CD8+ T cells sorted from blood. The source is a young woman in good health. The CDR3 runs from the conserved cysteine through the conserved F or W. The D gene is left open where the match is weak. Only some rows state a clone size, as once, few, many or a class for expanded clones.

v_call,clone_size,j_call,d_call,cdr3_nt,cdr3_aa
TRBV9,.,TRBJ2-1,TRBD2,TGTGCCAGCAGCGCGGGACTAGAGGTTTACAATGAGCAGTTCTTC,CASSAGLEVYNEQFF
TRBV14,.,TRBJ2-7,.,TGTGCCAGCAGCCAAGAGGGACACCTCCAATTCTACGAGCAGTACTTC,CASSQEGHLQFYEQYF
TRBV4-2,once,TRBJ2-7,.,TGTGCCAGCAGCCAAGGCTTAGCGTCAACCTACGAGCAGTACTTC,CASSQGLASTYEQYF
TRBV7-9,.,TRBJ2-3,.,TGTGCCAGCAGCTCGGACTCTTACACAGATACGCAGTATTTT,CASSSDSYTDTQYF
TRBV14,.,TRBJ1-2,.,TGTGCCAGCAGCCACCTGGGACATGGCTACACCTTC,CASSHLGHGYTF
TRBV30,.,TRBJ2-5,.,TGTGCCTGGAGTGTAGTGTCTCGGGTGGACAAGACCCAGTACTTC,CAWSVVSRVDKTQYF
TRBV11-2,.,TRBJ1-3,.,TGTGCCAGCAGACCACGTTCCTCTGGAAACACCATATATTTT,CASRPRSSGNTIYF
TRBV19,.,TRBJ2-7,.,TGTGCCAGTACCGAGACGGTAGGGGCCTACGAGCAGTACTTC,CASTETVGAYEQYF
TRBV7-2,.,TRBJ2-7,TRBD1,TGTGCCAGCAGCCTGGGGGGACAGGAATACGAGCAGTACTTC,CASSLGGQEYEQYF
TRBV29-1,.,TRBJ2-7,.,TGCAGCGTTGAAGACAGGGATGCGTCGTACGAGCAGTACTTC,CSVEDRDASYEQYF
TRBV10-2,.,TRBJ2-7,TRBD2,TGCGCCAGCAGTGAGGAGGGCGGGGGTACCTACGAGCAGTACTTC,CASSEEGGGTYEQYF
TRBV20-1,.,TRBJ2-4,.,TGCAGTGTGCGCCAGAAAAACATTCAGTACTTC,CSVRQKNIQYF
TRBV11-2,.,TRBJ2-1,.,TGTGCCAGCAGCTTATCCGCTCTTAACACCTCCTACAATGAGCAGTTCTTC,CASSLSALNTSYNEQFF
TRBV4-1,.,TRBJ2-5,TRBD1,TGCGCCAGCAGCCAACGGACAGGAGAGACCCAGTACTTC,CASSQRTGETQYF
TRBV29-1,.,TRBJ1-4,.,TGCAGCGCCGAGGCAGGGAATGAAAAACTGTTTTTT,CSAEAGNEKLFF
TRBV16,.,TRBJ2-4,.,TGTGCCAGCAGCCTAAATTTGGAACTAGCAAAAAACATTCAGTACTTC,CASSLNLELAKNIQYF
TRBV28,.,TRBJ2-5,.,TGTGCCAGCAGTATTGACCCCGAGGGAAAGACCCAGTACTTC,CASSIDPEGKTQYF
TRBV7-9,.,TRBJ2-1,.,TGTGCCAGCAGCTTACACCCCCGGGACTCCTACAATGAGCAGTTCTTC,CASSLHPRDSYNEQFF
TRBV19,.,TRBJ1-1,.,TGTGCCAGTAGACACTTTGCGGGGGGGACTAGAGAGGCTGAAGCTTTCTTT,CASRHFAGGTREAEAFF
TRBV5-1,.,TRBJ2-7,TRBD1,TGCGCCAGCAGCTTGGCGGCGGGGACAGGGAGGCGGAACGAGCAGTACTTC,CASSLAAGTGRRNEQYF
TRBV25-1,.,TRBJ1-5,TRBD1,TGTGCCAGCAGTGAAGGGGACAGGGACGAGCCCCAGCATTTT,CASSEGDRDEPQHF
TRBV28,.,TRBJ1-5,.,TGTGCCAGCAGTTTAGGGTCGGGGTATAGCAATCAGCCCCAGCATTTT,CASSLGSGYSNQPQHF
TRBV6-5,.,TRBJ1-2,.,TGTGCCAGCAGTTACTCGGGAGGGGATGGCTACACCTTC,CASSYSGGDGYTF
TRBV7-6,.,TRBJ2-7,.,TGTGCCAGCAGCCCAGGGGGGGTCTCCAGCTCCTACGAGCAGTACTTC,CASSPGGVSSSYEQYF
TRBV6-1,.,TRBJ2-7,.,TGTGCCAGCAGTGAAACGGCCCCCCCGGGAGAGCAGTACTTC,CASSETAPPGEQYF
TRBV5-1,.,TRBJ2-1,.,TGCGCCAGCAGCATAAACCCGACGGGAACTTACAATGAGCAGTTCTTC,CASSINPTGTYNEQFF
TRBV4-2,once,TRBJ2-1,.,TGTGCCAGCAGCCAAGCCAAGGGCTACAATGAGCAGTTCTTC,CASSQAKGYNEQFF
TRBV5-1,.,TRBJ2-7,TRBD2,TGCGCCAGCAGCGACGGACTAGCGGGAGGGGACTGGGAGCAGTACTTC,CASSDGLAGGDWEQYF
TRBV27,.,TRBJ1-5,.,TGTGCCAGCAGTCCGGGGACGGCGGCGGCCCAGCATTTT,CASSPGTAAAQHF
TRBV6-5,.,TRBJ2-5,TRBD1,TGTGCCAGCAGTGCCTGGACAGGGGGTGGAGAGACCCAGTACTTC,CASSAWTGGGETQYF
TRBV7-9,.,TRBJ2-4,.,TGTGCCAGCAGCTTAGTGCGGGACAGATCCGAAAACATTCAGTACTTC,CASSLVRDRSENIQYF
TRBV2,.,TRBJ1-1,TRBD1,TGTGCCAGCAGGGACAGGGGGTTCACTGAAGCTTTCTTT,CASRDRGFTEAFF
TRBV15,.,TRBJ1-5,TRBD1,TGTGCCACCGGAAGCCGGGACAGGGGGCTGGATCAGCCCCAGCATTTT,CATGSRDRGLDQPQHF
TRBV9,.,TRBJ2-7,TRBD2,TGTGCCAGCAGCGTAGTTGGAGGGACTAATGACGAGCAGTACTTC,CASSVVGGTNDEQYF
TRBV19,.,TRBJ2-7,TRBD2,TGTGCCAGTAGTATAGCTAGCGGGAGGGCCTACGAGCAGTACTTC,CASSIASGRAYEQYF
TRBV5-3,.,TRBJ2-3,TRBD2,TGTGCCAGAAGCCAAACTAGCGGGTGTGGCACAGATACGCAGTATTTT,CARSQTSGCGTDTQYF
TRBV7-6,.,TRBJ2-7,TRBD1,TGTGCCAGCAGCAACTATGTGAGACAGGGCGACGAGCAGTACTTC,CASSNYVRQGDEQYF
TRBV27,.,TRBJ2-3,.,TGTGCCAGCAGTTTGGTTGACAGCACAGATACGCAGTATTTT,CASSLVDSTDTQYF
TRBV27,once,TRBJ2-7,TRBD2,TGTGCCAGCAGCCAGACTAGCGTCTACGAGCAGTACTTC,CASSQTSVYEQYF
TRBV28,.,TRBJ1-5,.,TGTGCCAGCAAGGTTTGGGAATCGGGGTCTAGCAATCAGCCCCAGCATTTT,CASKVWESGSSNQPQHF
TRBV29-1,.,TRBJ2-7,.,TGCAGCGTCCGAACAGGGGGGGGTCATATGTTCTACGAGCAGTACTTC,CSVRTGGGHMFYEQYF
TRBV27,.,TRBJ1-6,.,TGTGCCAGCAGTTTATCGAAGTTCTCACCCCTCCACTTT,CASSLSKFSPLHF
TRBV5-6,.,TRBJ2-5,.,TGTGCCAGCAGTACAGGATCGTACCAAGAGACCCAGTACTTC,CASSTGSYQETQYF
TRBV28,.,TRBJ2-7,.,TGTGCCAGCAGCTCCGGAAAATCCTACGAGCAGTACTTC,CASSSGKSYEQYF
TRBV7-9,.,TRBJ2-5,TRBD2,TGTGCCAGCAGCCCTGGGACTAGCGGGAGTGGAGAGACCCAGTACTTC,CASSPGTSGSGETQYF
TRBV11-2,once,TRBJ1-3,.,TGTGCCAGCAGCTTAATCTACTCTGGAAACACCATATATTTT,CASSLIYSGNTIYF
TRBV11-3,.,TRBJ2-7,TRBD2,TGTGCCGGGCTGACTAGCGGGAGGGCCTACGAGCAGTACTTC,CAGLTSGRAYEQYF